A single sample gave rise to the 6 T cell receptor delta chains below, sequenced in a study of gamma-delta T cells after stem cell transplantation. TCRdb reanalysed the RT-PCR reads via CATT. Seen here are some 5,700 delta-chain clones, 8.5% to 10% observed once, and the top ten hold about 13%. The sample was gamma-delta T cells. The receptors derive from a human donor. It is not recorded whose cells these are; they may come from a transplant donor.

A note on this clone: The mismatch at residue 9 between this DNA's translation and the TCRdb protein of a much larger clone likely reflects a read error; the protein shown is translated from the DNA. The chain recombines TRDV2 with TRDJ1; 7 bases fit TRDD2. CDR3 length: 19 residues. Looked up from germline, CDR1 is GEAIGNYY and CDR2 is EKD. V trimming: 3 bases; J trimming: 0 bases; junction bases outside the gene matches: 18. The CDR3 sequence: CACDRLPRRVVLDTDKLIF. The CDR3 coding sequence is TGTGCCTGTGACCGGCTTCCTAGGAGGGTAGTACTGGACACCGATAAACTCATCTTT.

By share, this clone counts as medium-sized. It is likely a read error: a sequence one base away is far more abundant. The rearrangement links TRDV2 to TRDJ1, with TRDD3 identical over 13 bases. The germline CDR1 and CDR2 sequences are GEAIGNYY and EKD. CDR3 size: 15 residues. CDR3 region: CAYDVLTGGYAELIF. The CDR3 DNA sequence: TGTGCCTATGACGTCCTTACTGGGGGATACGCGGAACTCATCTTT.

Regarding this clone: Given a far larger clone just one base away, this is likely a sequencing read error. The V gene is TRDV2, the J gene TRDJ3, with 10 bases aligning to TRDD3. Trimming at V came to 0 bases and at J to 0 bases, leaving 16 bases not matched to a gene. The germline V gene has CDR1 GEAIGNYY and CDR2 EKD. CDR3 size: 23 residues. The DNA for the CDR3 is TGTGCCTGTGACACCGAGGGACTGAACTGGGGGATCCGGGCCTCCTGGGACACCCGACAGATGTTTTTC. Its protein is CACDTEGLNWGIRASWDTRQMFF.

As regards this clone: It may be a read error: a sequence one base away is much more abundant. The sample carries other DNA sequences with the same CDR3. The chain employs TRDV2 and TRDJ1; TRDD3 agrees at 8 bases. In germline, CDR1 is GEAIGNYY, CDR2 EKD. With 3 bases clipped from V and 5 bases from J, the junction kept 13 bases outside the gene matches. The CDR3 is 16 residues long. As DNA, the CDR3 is TGTGCCTGTGACCCCGTCGCCGGGGATACTTCGGATAAACTCATCTTT. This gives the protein CACDPVAGDTSDKLIF.

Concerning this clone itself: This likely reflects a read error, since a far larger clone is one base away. This CDR3 is CACGPLGGYDTDKLIF. CDR3 nucleotide sequence: TGTGCCTGTGGCCCACTGGGGGGATACGACACCGATAAACTCATCTTT. The chain is built from TRDV2 and TRDJ1, with 10 bases matching TRDD3. Trimming removed 5 bases from V and 0 bases from J; junction bases left unmatched: 8. Germline loops: CDR1 GEAIGNYY, CDR2 EKD. The length of the CDR3 is 16 residues.

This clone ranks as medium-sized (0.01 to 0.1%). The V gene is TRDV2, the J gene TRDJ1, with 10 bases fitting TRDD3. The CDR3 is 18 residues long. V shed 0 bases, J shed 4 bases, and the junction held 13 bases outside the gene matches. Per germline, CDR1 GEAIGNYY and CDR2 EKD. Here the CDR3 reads CACDTVGLGDNSLDKLIF. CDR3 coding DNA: TGTGCCTGTGACACCGTGGGGCTGGGGGATAATTCGCTCGATAAACTCATCTTT.